This entry lists 3 T cell receptor beta chains sequenced from one sample in a study of cytomegalovirus exposure and HLA in healthy donors. This PCR relied on a set of 60 Vbeta primers and 13 Jbeta primers. Generated by immunoSEQ multiplex PCR, the TCRdb table keeps only in-frame clones and is missing some. There are 190,000 or so clones in the sample; 75% to 85% occur only once, and under 0.85% lies in the top ten. The sample taken for sequencing was PBMCs. The receptors were gathered from a boy younger than 18 in good health and CMV-seronegative.

This clone was observed a single time. V gene TRBV9 combines with J gene TRBJ2-7, with a tentative D call TRBD1 (5 bases). The CDR3 is made up of 14 amino acids. V lost 4 bases, J lost 4 bases, and 15 bases lay in between. Germline-derived CDR1 and CDR2 are SGDLS and YYNGEE. The chain's CDR3 is CASSPQDSLYEQYF. The DNA for the CDR3 is TGTGCCAGCAGCCCCCAAGACAGCTTGTACGAGCAGTACTTC.

The rearrangement joins TRBV30 to TRBJ2-7, with D perhaps TRBD2 (5 bases). The CDR3 has 14 residues. The germline CDR1 and CDR2 sequences are GTSNPN and SVGIG (reference sequence). The germline V and J ends were trimmed by 2 bases and 2 bases, with 13 bases remaining between them. The CDR3: CAWSSPRGTYEQYF. DNA for the CDR3: TGTGCCTGGAGTTCCCCCCGGGGAACCTACGAGCAGTACTTC. The entire variable domain, with the rest obtained from reference TRBV30 and TRBJ2-7, is as follows: SQTIHQWPATLVQPVGSPLSLECTVEGTSNPNLYWYRQAAGRGLQLLFYSVGIGQISSEVPQNLSASRPQDRQFILSSKKLLLSDSGFYLCAWSSPRGTYEQYFGPGTRLTVT.

There are a few counts of this clone. J is TRBJ2-2 and V is TRBV29-1, with a weak D call TRBD1 (5 bases). Germline lookup yields CDR1 SQVTM and CDR2 ANQGSEA. V was cut by 7 bases and J by 4 bases, with 16 bases left in between. This CDR3 contains 14 residues. The CDR3 sequence is CSARGLQGTGELFF. The DNA of the CDR3 is TGCAGCGCTAGGGGCCTTCAGGGCACCGGGGAGCTGTTTTTT.